The entry below describes one TCR beta chain. The donors were adults (healthy and HIV-negative) with no recent acute infections or vaccinations. This specimen belongs to a study of shared clonotypes between healthy human individuals. Background on the study: Contributing individuals were two females and a few males aged 18 to 49.

Germline lookup yields CDR1 SGHNT and CDR2 YYREEE (reference sequence). The junction had 1 base not matched to a gene; V was cut back by 0 bases and J by 8 bases. This CDR3 contains 15 residues. Execution of the assay was at deep level. Several immunoSEQ plates held equal portions of the genomic DNA taken from each subset. Repertoires were generated with immunoSEQ multiplex PCR, while TCRdb's copy carries only in-frame clones and drops some. The sample yields about 460,000 clones, 77% seen once. Sequenced sample: PBMCs. The receptor comes from a middle-aged woman in good health. Some clones in this sample may be carry-over from other donors' samples. The rearrangement uses TRBV5-4 and TRBJ2-2, with 13 nucleotides matching TRBD2. CDR3 in DNA: TGTGCCAGCAGCTTGGGACTAGCGGGAGGAGGGGAGCTGTTTTTT. Its translation: CASSLGLAGGGELFF.